These 26 T cell receptor beta chains came from one sample sequenced in a study of T cell responses to AZD1222 COVID-19 vaccine (dated by TCRdb to the early 2020s). The time point label for this specimen denotes: baseline before first vaccination. Library prep was done by the immunoSEQ multiplex PCR assay. TCRdb obtained this table from immuneACCESS and retained in-frame rearrangements with V and J assigned. These tables miss some clones; where compared with another copy, unresolved V genes account for less than half of the shortfall, and the remainder is unexplained. The sample table holds under 130,000 clones, of which around 90% were seen once. Of the sample, around a tenth falls within the top ten clones. The sample consisted of peripheral blood, taken on day 0 of AZD1222 vaccination. The source of these receptors is an adult in good health.

This sequence joins TRBV25-1 and TRBJ1-2; D is unresolved. Germline CDR1 reads MGHDK; CDR2 reads SYGVNS. This CDR3 is built from 16 residues. The V and J ends lost 1 base and 5 bases respectively, with 17 bases between them. In DNA form, the CDR3 reads TGTGCCAGCAGTGAATCGAACAGCCACCAGAAATATGGCTACACCTTC. Protein product: CASSESNSHQKYGYTF.

This clone occurred a few times. The rearrangement uses TRBV7-3 and TRBJ2-1; a possible D gene is TRBD2 (6 bases). The V gene's germline CDR1 is SGHTA and CDR2 FQGTGA. This CDR3 is built from 15 residues. V lost 2 bases and J lost 3, with 11 bases in between. The CDR3 DNA is TGTGCCAGCAGCTTAGCGGCTAGCGTCTACAATGAGCAGTTCTTC. Its protein is CASSLAASVYNEQFF.

The rearrangement joins TRBV18 to TRBJ1-3; D is unresolved. The length of the CDR3 is 17 residues. CDR1 and CDR2 (germline): KGHSH, LQKENI. The V end was cut by 0 bases, the J end by 0 bases, with 12 bases between. The CDR3 DNA sequence: TGTGCCAGCTCACCACCAAACAGCCGAAGCTCTGGAAACACCATATATTTT. This gives the protein CASSPPNSRSSGNTIYF.

The J gene is TRBJ1-2, the V gene TRBV5-1; possible D gene TRBD1, 6 bases. The CDR3 runs to 12 residues. Germline assignment: CDR1 SGHRS and CDR2 YFSETQ. Trimming left V 4 bases short and J 2 bases short, with 6 bases between. The CDR3 is CASSGTNYGYTF. The CDR3 DNA follows: TGCGCCAGCAGCGGGACAAACTATGGCTACACCTTC.

The chain employs TRBV15 and TRBJ2-2; D is unclear. This CDR3 comprises 15 residues. CDR1 and CDR2 (germline): LNHNV, YYDKDF (reference sequence). V lost 1 base and J 5 bases, leaving 11 bases between the germline ends. Written as DNA, the CDR3 is TGTGCCACCAGCAGAGTCCCCTCCAGAACCGGGGAGCTGTTTTTT. It translates to CATSRVPSRTGELFF.

The gene calls are TRBV19 and TRBJ2-2, with TRBD1 as a possible D gene (7 bases). V lost 3 bases and J lost 5, with 13 bases in between. The V gene's germline CDR1 is LNHDA and CDR2 SQIVND (reference sequence). CDR3 size: 15 residues. The CDR3 reads CASSIATGRTGELFF. In DNA, the CDR3 is TGTGCCAGTAGTATTGCGACAGGGAGGACCGGGGAGCTGTTTTTT.

The rearrangement joins TRBV19 to TRBJ1-1; TRBD1 agrees at 8 bases. This CDR3 has 14 residues. Germline V CDR1 and CDR2: LNHDA, SQIVND (reference sequence). V lost 7 bases and J lost 2; bases outside the gene matches: 6. CDR3 DNA sequence: TGTGCCAGTACTCGGGGACAGGCCAACACTGAAGCTTTCTTT. This gives the protein CASTRGQANTEAFF.

The chain combines TRBV19 with TRBJ2-3, with 8 bases matching TRBD2. This CDR3 contains 14 residues. With V trimmed by 4 bases and J by 4 bases, 4 bases remained unmatched. CDR1 and CDR2 (germline): LNHDA, SQIVND (reference sequence). The CDR3 loop is CASSNQGLADTQYF. CDR3 coding DNA: TGTGCCAGTAGTAATCAGGGACTAGCAGATACGCAGTATTTT.

CDR3: CASSSRMGEKLFF. CDR3 in DNA: TGTGCCAGCAGCTCAAGGATGGGTGAAAAACTGTTTTTT. The chain has TRBV7-3 and TRBJ1-4, with D hard to call. Germline V gene sequence: CDR1 SGHTA, CDR2 FQGTGA. V lost 4 bases, J lost 7 bases, and 10 bases lay in between. The CDR3 is made up of 13 amino acids.

This chain connects TRBV3-1 (or the pseudogene TRBV3-2) to TRBJ1-5; unclear D gene. In germline, CDR1 is LGHDT, CDR2 YNNKEL (reference sequence). This CDR3 spans 12 amino acids. V lost 1 base and J 4 bases, leaving 2 bases between the germline ends. CDR3 nucleotide sequence: TGTGCCAGCAGCCAAGTGAATCAGCCCCAGCATTTT. This encodes CASSQVNQPQHF.

This clone was detected a few times. V gene TRBV3-1 (or the pseudogene TRBV3-2) combines with J gene TRBJ1-2; D ambiguous. The CDR3 has 15 amino acids. Germline V gene sequence: CDR1 LGHDT, CDR2 YNNKEL (reference sequence). V was trimmed by 5 bases and J by 0 bases, leaving 13 bases between them. CDR3 bases: TGTGCCAGCAGCGCACTGGGAGGGTCTAACTATGGCTACACCTTC. Amino acids: CASSALGGSNYGYTF.

The chain links TRBV28 to TRBJ1-1; no clear D. The CDR3 length is 14 residues. In germline, CDR1 is MDHEN, CDR2 SYDVKM. V was cut by 3 bases and J by 4 bases, with 12 bases left in between. The CDR3 nucleotides are TGTGCCAGCAGTTTCCCCAGCATGGGCACTGAAGCTTTCTTT. Protein product: CASSFPSMGTEAFF.

V usage is TRBV6-1 and J usage is TRBJ2-1; 8 nucleotides agree with TRBD2. V was pared by 3 bases and J by 8 bases, with 12 bases of the junction left unmatched. Germline CDR1 MNHNS, CDR2 SASEGT. The CDR3 spans 16 residues. The CDR3 nucleotides read TGTGCCAGCAGTGACCCCCGGACTAGCCTTCGGGATGAGCAGTTCTTC. It yields the protein CASSDPRTSLRDEQFF.

The V and J genes are TRBV5-1 and TRBJ2-6, with 7 bases matching TRBD1. CDR1 is SGHRS, CDR2 YFSETQ, per germline. Trimming removed 3 bases from V and 2 bases from J; junction bases left unmatched: 5. The CDR3 runs 16 residues. For the CDR3, the DNA is TGCGCCAGCAGCTACCAGGGGGTCACTGGGGCCAACGTCCTGACTTTC. Translated, it gives CASSYQGVTGANVLTF.

The genes are TRBV9 and TRBJ2-7, with 9 bases matching TRBD1. Germline assignment: CDR1 SGDLS and CDR2 YYNGEE. This CDR3 region has 15 residues. J was trimmed by 2 bases and V by 3 bases; bases with no gene match: 6. CDR3 loop: CASSAQTGGPYEQYF. CDR3 sequence (DNA): TGTGCCAGCAGCGCACAGACAGGGGGGCCCTACGAGCAGTACTTC. Variable domain in full (rest from reference TRBV9 and TRBJ2-7): DSGVTQTPKHLITATGQRVTLRCSPRSGDLSVYWYQQSLDQGLQFLIQYYNGEERAKGNILERFSAQQFPDLHSELNLSSLELGDSALYFCASSAQTGGPYEQYFGPGTRLTVT.

The genes are TRBV28 and TRBJ1-1, with TRBD1 identical over 7 bases. CDR1 and CDR2 from the germline V gene are MDHEN and SYDVKM. The V segment lost 7 bases and the J segment 1 base; nucleotides outside the gene matches: 6. The CDR3 sequence is 14 residues long. For the CDR3, the DNA is TGTGCCAGCATCAGGACAGGCTGGAACACTGAAGCTTTCTTT. It encodes CASIRTGWNTEAFF.

The rearrangement uses TRBV3-1 (or the pseudogene TRBV3-2) and TRBJ2-3; 9 bases are shared with TRBD2. The CDR3 is 13 residues long. Germline V lookup: CDR1 LGHDT, CDR2 YNNKEL (reference sequence). With V trimmed by 4 bases and J by 10 bases, 6 bases remained unmatched. CDR3 region: CASSRGREGAQYF. The CDR3 DNA is TGTGCCAGCAGCCGGGGGCGGGAGGGAGCGCAGTATTTT.

The chain joins TRBV5-4 to TRBJ2-7; TRBD2 might be the D (6 bases). Germline lookup yields CDR1 SGHNT and CDR2 YYREEE (reference sequence). The CDR3 extends over 14 amino acids. With 4 bases removed from V and 2 bases from J, the gap between germline ends came to 13 bases. The CDR3 loop is CASSDSGRTYEQYF. The CDR3, as DNA: TGTGCCAGCAGCGATAGCGGAAGAACCTACGAGCAGTACTTC.

This clone is a singleton in its sample. The rearrangement joins TRBV28 to TRBJ2-1; D call uncertain. The V gene's germline CDR1 is MDHEN and CDR2 SYDVKM. The CDR3 totals 13 residues. V lost 10 bases to trimming and J lost 5 bases, with 15 bases between them. The CDR3 loop is CAIVGPNNNEQFF. The CDR3 region has the DNA TGTGCCATCGTAGGACCTAATAACAATGAGCAGTTCTTC.

The rearrangement joins TRBV28 to TRBJ1-5; TRBD1 is a possible D gene (6 bases). CDR1 and CDR2 (germline): MDHEN, SYDVKM. V dropped 4 bases and J dropped 3 bases, with 10 bases sitting between them. This CDR3 region has 14 residues. As DNA, the CDR3 is TGTGCCAGCAGTTCCGGACAGTCCAATCAGCCCCAGCATTTT. Translating it yields CASSSGQSNQPQHF.

The chain recombines TRBV19 with TRBJ1-5; TRBD1 might be the D (6 bases). Per germline, CDR1 LNHDA and CDR2 SQIVND (reference sequence). Trimming removed 4 bases at V and 0 bases at J, with 16 bases between. The CDR3 runs 17 residues. The CDR3 coding sequence is TGTGCCAGTAGTAATCTTCTCAGGGGATATAGCAATCAGCCCCAGCATTTT. It encodes CASSNLLRGYSNQPQHF. The variable domain in full, with the rest retrieved from reference TRBV19 and TRBJ1-5, is DGGITQSPKYLFRKEGQNVTLSCEQNLNHDAMYWYRQDPGQGLRLIYYSQIVNDFQKGDIAEGYSVSREKKESFPLTVTSAQKNPTAFYLCASSNLLRGYSNQPQHFGDGTRLSIL.

The chain employs TRBV28 and TRBJ2-7, with 10 nucleotides matching TRBD1. The CDR3 has 15 residues. The germline V gene encodes CDR1 MDHEN and CDR2 SYDVKM. J gave up 2 bases and V 7 bases, and 8 bases lay outside the gene matches. The CDR3 DNA is TGTGCCAGCATCCAGGTTGGACAGGGGGCCTACGAGCAGTACTTC. This sequence encodes CASIQVGQGAYEQYF.

The genes are TRBV19 and TRBJ1-2; 12 positions agree with TRBD1. Germline CDR1 reads LNHDA; CDR2 reads SQIVND (reference sequence). V gave up 10 bases and J gave up 4 bases; unmatched junction bases: 7. This CDR3 contains 14 residues. Here the CDR3 reads CATWDRGQSYGYTF. CDR3 nucleotides: TGTGCCACCTGGGACAGGGGGCAAAGCTATGGCTACACCTTC.

J is TRBJ2-7 and V is TRBV7-9; D perhaps matches TRBD1 (5 bases). V lost 6 bases, J lost 0 bases, and 9 bases lay in between. CDR1 SEHNR and CDR2 FQNEAQ come from the germline V gene (reference sequence). The CDR3 has 13 residues. The CDR3 DNA reads as TGTGCCAGCAGACCAGGGTCCTCCTACGAGCAGTACTTC. Translating it yields CASRPGSSYEQYF.

The rearrangement uses TRBV6-5 and TRBJ2-2; unclear D gene. V lost 2 bases and J 5 bases, leaving 6 bases between the germline ends. There are 13 residues in the CDR3. Germline V gives CDR1 MNHEY, CDR2 SVGAGI. CDR3: CASSYEITGELFF. The CDR3 nucleotides are TGTGCCAGCAGTTACGAGATAACCGGGGAGCTGTTTTTT.

The gene calls are TRBV30 and TRBJ2-7; TRBD2 matches at 9 bases. Germline-derived CDR1 and CDR2 are GTSNPN and SVGIG (reference sequence). This CDR3 is built from 14 residues. Unmatched junction bases numbered 9, after V lost 2 bases and J lost 7 bases. In DNA, the CDR3 is TGTGCCTGGAGTCTTGCGGGAGGGCTCAGAGAGCAGTACTTC. Residues: CAWSLAGGLREQYF.